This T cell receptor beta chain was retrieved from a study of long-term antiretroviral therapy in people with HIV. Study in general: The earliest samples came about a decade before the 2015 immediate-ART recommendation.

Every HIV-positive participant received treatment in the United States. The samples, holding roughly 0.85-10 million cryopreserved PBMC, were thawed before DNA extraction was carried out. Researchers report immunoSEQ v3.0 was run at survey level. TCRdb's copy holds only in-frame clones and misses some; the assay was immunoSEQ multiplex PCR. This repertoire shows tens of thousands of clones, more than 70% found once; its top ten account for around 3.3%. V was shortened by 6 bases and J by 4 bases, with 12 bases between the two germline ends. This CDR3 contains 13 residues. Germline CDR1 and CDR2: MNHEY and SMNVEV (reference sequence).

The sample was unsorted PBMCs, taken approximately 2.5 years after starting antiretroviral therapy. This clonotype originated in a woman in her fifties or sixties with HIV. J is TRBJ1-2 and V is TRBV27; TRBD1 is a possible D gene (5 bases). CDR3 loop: CASSPGGTYGYTF. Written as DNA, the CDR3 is TGTGCCAGCAGCCCGGGGGGAACCTATGGCTACACCTTC.